What follows describes a single T cell receptor (beta chain). One junction end does not reproduce the germline sequence, and a read error may be involved. A second about 6 to 11 cycle PCR used barcoded and J-beta primers. TCRdb passed the 5' RACE reads through MiXCR, listing each CDR3 protein once. This sample yields approximately 700,000 distinct CDR3 sequences, of which approximately 31% are seen a single time; 15% belongs to the top ten. These data come from a study of blood T cells in healthy people across ages. This CDR3 spans 15 amino acids. CDR1 ENHRY and CDR2 SYGVKD come from the germline V gene.

This sequence originates from a woman of 80 years or more in good health. The sequencing sample was made of blood. The gene calls are TRBV10-3 and TRBJ2-1; 8 bases line up with TRBD2. Here the CDR3 reads CASSETGGMYNEQFF. CDR3 bases: TGTGCCAGCAGTGAAACGGGAGGGATGTACAATGAGCAGTTCTTC.